Below, one T cell receptor beta chain is given with its context. Data came from immunoSEQ multiplex PCR; TCRdb stores just in-frame clones and leaves some out. Here the sample spans 35,000 to 50,000 clones, about 95% being singletons. Trimming stripped 6 bases from V and 7 bases from J, with 10 bases between. The germline V gene has CDR1 MDHEN and CDR2 SYDVKM. There are 11 residues in the CDR3. The data belong to a study of T cells in tuberculosis. The material sequenced was PBMCs. The clonotype comes from a donor aged 10-29 years with latent tuberculosis or without tuberculosis infection. Some clones in this sample may be carry-over from other donors' samples. The rearrangement uses TRBV28 and TRBJ2-7, with a weak D call TRBD2 (5 bases). CDR3 DNA sequence: TGTGCCAGCAGGTTACGGGGAGAGCAGTACTTC. Translation: CASRLRGEQYF.